This TCR beta chain derives from a study of T cells expressing NK-cell markers. General observations from the study: There remained a lack of clarity about HCMV specificity of expanded NKG2C+ T cell clones.

The CDR3 has 15 residues. The germline V gene has CDR1 SGHAT and CDR2 FQNNGV. On this clonotype: What it recognizes is unknown.

TCRdb reworked the 5' RACE reads into one entry per CDR3 protein, no DNA. The sample totals 550,000 to 600,000 distinct CDR3 sequences. This TCR was sampled from a man aged 18 to 35 in good health. Source material: blood T cells: a sorted CD56 or NKG2C T cell subset, CD4+ or CD8+ T cells, or bulk PBMC T cells (not recorded which). This chain uses TRBV11-2 with TRBJ1-1; TCRdb returns TRBD1, unconfirmable since there is no DNA. This CDR3 reads CASSLALGRVTEAFF.